This T cell receptor (beta chain) was captured by sequencing in a study of long-term antiretroviral therapy in people with HIV. General study results and limits: Diversity remained lower than transplant donor controls, even though it increased after ART.

The CDR3 sequence is 15 residues long. V lost 4 bases, J lost 3 bases, and 15 bases lay in between. Per the germline V gene, CDR1 is SGHDN and CDR2 is FVKESK. Sequencing relied on immunoSEQ assay v3.0, run at survey level. Some clones are missing from TCRdb's copy, which holds only in-frame ones; the method was immunoSEQ multiplex PCR. The repertoire consists of about 22,000 clones, with under 90% occurring once and the leading ten covering more than 6.5%. The count of this clone is one. Its antigen is unknown. Sequencing was performed on unsorted PBMCs, taken 1.8 years before starting antiretroviral therapy. The V gene is TRBV14, the J gene TRBJ1-1; possibly TRBD1 for D (5 bases). The clonotype comes from a woman aged 25 to 39 with HIV. The DNA for the CDR3 is TGTGCCAGCAGCCCTTTCGCCGGGACGTACACTGAAGCTTTCTTT. Its protein is CASSPFAGTYTEAFF.